Following are 29 T cell receptor beta chains from one sample sequenced in a study of blood T cell repertoires in COVID-19. Data came from immunoSEQ multiplex PCR; TCRdb stores just in-frame clones and leaves some out. The sample has approximately 250,000 clones, more than 75% seen once. Material for sequencing was peripheral blood. All receptors derive from a man aged 35 to 55 with acute or convalescent COVID-19.

This clone was seen just once. In the same sample, other DNA sequences code for this CDR3. The chain combines TRBV6-5 with TRBJ1-2; the match to TRBD1 covers 8 bases. The V gene's germline CDR1 is MNHEY and CDR2 SVGAGI. After removal of 6 bases from V and 4 bases from J, the junction contained 4 bases not matched to a gene. The CDR3 runs 13 residues. Here the CDR3 reads CASSADRGYGYTF. The CDR3 coding sequence is TGTGCCAGCAGCGCTGACAGGGGCTATGGCTACACCTTC.

The V gene is TRBV5-1, the J gene TRBJ1-3, with 8 bases matching TRBD1. V dropped 3 bases and J dropped 4; count of bases not matched to a gene: 3. CDR1 is SGHRS and CDR2 is YFSETQ in the germline V gene. The CDR3 has 14 amino acids. The CDR3 sequence is CASSSRDRGNTIYF. In nucleotides, the CDR3 is TGCGCCAGCAGCTCCCGGGACAGGGGAAACACCATATATTTT.

This clone was picked up one time. The CDR3 loop reads CASSLDRGYGYTF. In DNA form, the CDR3 reads TGTGCCAGCAGCTTGGACAGGGGCTATGGCTACACCTTC. V gene TRBV5-5 combines with J gene TRBJ1-2, with 7 bases identical to TRBD1. The CDR3 runs 13 residues. Trimming took 0 bases from V and 4 from J; bases not matched to a gene: 0. CDR1 is SGHKS, CDR2 YYEKEE, per germline (reference sequence).

The chain couples TRBV3-1 (or the pseudogene TRBV3-2) to TRBJ1-2, with D possibly matching TRBD1 (5 bases). Per germline, CDR1 LGHDT and CDR2 YNNKEL (reference sequence). Trimming removed 0 bases at V and 5 bases at J, with 7 bases between. The length of the CDR3 is 13 residues. In DNA, the CDR3 is TGTGCCAGCAGCCAAGACAGGGTTTATGGCTACACCTTC. It codes for CASSQDRVYGYTF.

This sequence joins TRBV9 and TRBJ2-1, with 9 nucleotides matching TRBD1. CDR1 is SGDLS, CDR2 YYNGEE, per germline. This CDR3 is 15 amino acids long. The V segment lost 2 bases and the J segment 7 bases; nucleotides outside the gene matches: 7. The CDR3, as DNA: TGTGCCAGCAGCGTCTCCGGGACAGGGAGGAATGAGCAGTTCTTC. Translated, it gives CASSVSGTGRNEQFF.

V usage is TRBV5-1 and J usage is TRBJ1-2; D may be TRBD1 (6 bases). V gave up 5 bases and J gave up 12 bases, with 14 bases separating them. CDR3 length: 11 residues. The germline CDR1 and CDR2 sequences are SGHRS and YFSETQ. The CDR3 DNA follows: TGCGCCAGCAGGTCGGACAGCGCTAACACCTTC. Amino acid sequence: CASRSDSANTF.

The rearrangement uses TRBV6-4 and TRBJ1-4; D is ambiguous. The ends were cut back, 2 bases at V and 0 bases at J, with 7 bases in the middle. CDR1 MRHNA and CDR2 SNTAGT come from the germline V gene. The CDR3 covers 15 residues. The CDR3 spells CASSDPISTNEKLFF. The DNA for the CDR3 is TGTGCCAGCAGTGACCCAATTTCAACTAATGAAAAACTGTTTTTT.

The chain couples TRBV5-4 to TRBJ2-1; D gene unclear. The CDR3 contains 14 residues. CDR1 is SGHNT and CDR2 is YYREEE in the germline V gene (reference sequence). Deletions cut 9 bases from V and 1 base from J, with 14 bases between. The CDR3: CATNPQVSYNEQFF. CDR3 in DNA: TGTGCCACCAACCCACAAGTTTCCTACAATGAGCAGTTCTTC.

The CDR3 sequence is CASSHGKAGGPTDTQYF. The CDR3 bases are TGTGCCAGCAGCCATGGAAAAGCGGGGGGTCCCACAGATACGCAGTATTTT. J is TRBJ2-3 and V is TRBV4-2, with 9 bases aligning to TRBD2. The CDR3 is 17 amino acids. Germline assignment: CDR1 LGHNA and CDR2 YNFKEQ. V lost 3 bases to trimming and J lost 2 bases; unmatched junction nucleotides: 9.

This clone was picked up one time. The V and J genes are TRBV6-1 and TRBJ1-2, with D uncertain. Trimming shortened V by 1 base and J by 2 bases, and 11 bases separated the two germline ends. The germline V gene encodes CDR1 MNHNS and CDR2 SASEGT. There are 15 residues in the CDR3. The CDR3 nucleotides read TGTGCCAGCAGTGAAGATTGGCCAACCAACTATGGCTACACCTTC. Translation gives CASSEDWPTNYGYTF.

The chain recombines TRBV7-3 with TRBJ1-1; 7 nucleotides line up with TRBD1. V was pared by 6 bases and J by 2 bases, with 6 bases of the junction left unmatched. This CDR3 spans 14 amino acids. Germline V CDR1 and CDR2: SGHTA, FQGTGA. CDR3 sequence: CASRAGTENTEAFF. DNA for the CDR3: TGTGCCAGCAGGGCCGGGACAGAAAACACTGAAGCTTTCTTT.

CDR3 protein: CASSYSRTGVYGYTF. The CDR3, as DNA: TGTGCCAGCAGTTACTCGAGGACAGGGGTCTATGGCTACACCTTC. The chain is built from TRBV6-5 and TRBJ1-2; 9 bases match TRBD1. This CDR3 comprises 15 residues. The ends lost 0 bases at V and 4 bases at J; junction bases unmatched: 3. CDR1 and CDR2 (germline): MNHEY, SVGAGI.

Only one count was recorded for this clone. CDR3 loop: CASSAGLPETQYF. The DNA of the CDR3 is TGTGCCAGCAGCGCGGGACTCCCAGAGACCCAGTACTTC. The V and J genes are TRBV6-2 or TRBV6-3 and TRBJ2-5; D might be TRBD2 (6 bases). Trimming shortened V by 6 bases and J by 4 bases, and 12 bases separated the two germline ends. In germline, CDR1 is MNHEY, CDR2 SVGEGT. There are 13 residues in the CDR3.

V gene TRBV6-5 combines with J gene TRBJ1-5; D is undetermined. The CDR3 extends over 14 amino acids. V lost 0 bases and J 6 bases, leaving 9 bases between the germline ends. Germline values: CDR1 MNHEY, CDR2 SVGAGI. The CDR3 is CASSYSRLFQPQHF. In DNA, the CDR3 is TGTGCCAGCAGTTACTCGAGGTTATTTCAGCCCCAGCATTTT.

This clone ranks as medium-sized. Other DNA sequences within the sample encode an identical CDR3. This chain joins TRBV6-5 and TRBJ2-7; 7 bases agree with TRBD1. The V gene's germline CDR1 is MNHEY and CDR2 SVGAGI. V lost 4 bases, J lost 1 base, and 7 bases stayed unmatched. The CDR3 is 15 residues long. The CDR3 loop is CASSSQRTGSYEQYF. CDR3 bases: TGTGCCAGCAGTTCCCAGAGGACAGGTTCCTACGAGCAGTACTTC.

Comments on this clone: One junction end disagrees with the germline gene, perhaps due to a read error. This chain uses TRBV9 with TRBJ2-3; TRBD2 matches at 8 bases. This CDR3 contains 16 residues. Germline CDR1 is SGDLS and CDR2 is YYNGEE. CDR3 sequence (DNA): TGTGTCAGCAGCGTAGAGGGCGGGGGGCCCCGGCTTACGCAGTATTTT. The encoded protein is CVSSVEGGGPRLTQYF.

Regarding this clone: One end of the junction varies from germline; a read error may be responsible. The chain links TRBV10-3 to TRBJ2-7; TRBD2 is a possible D gene (5 bases). The CDR3 spans 13 residues. In germline, CDR1 is ENHRY, CDR2 SYGVKD. Here the CDR3 DNA reads TGTGCCATCCGTGAGGGCAGCTCCTACGAGCAGTACTTC. Translated, it gives CAIREGSSYEQYF.

The chain carries TRBV12-3 or TRBV12-4 and TRBJ1-4; tentative D call: TRBD1 (6 bases). CDR3 length: 13 amino acids. Trimming left V 2 bases short and J 13 bases short, with 14 bases between. DNA for the CDR3: TGTGCCAGCAGTTTAAATCTAAGGGGGATACTGTTTTTT. Its protein product is CASSLNLRGILFF.

The DNA for the CDR3 is TGTGCCAGCAGTAAGACAGGAAGCTTATCCTACGAGCAGTACTTC. Translation gives CASSKTGSLSYEQYF. The V call is TRBV2, the J call TRBJ2-7; D is possibly TRBD1 (6 bases). The V and J ends lost 5 bases and 1 base respectively, with 15 bases between them. CDR1 is SNHLY and CDR2 is FYNNEI in the germline V gene. CDR3 size: 15 residues.

Concerning this clone: Mismatch with germline at one junction end may stem from a read error. The gene calls are TRBV27 and TRBJ1-3; D ambiguous. The CDR3 has 13 amino acids. Germline V gene lookup returns CDR1 MNHEY and CDR2 SMNVEV (reference sequence). The CDR3 loop reads CASSFSSGDTIYF. CDR3 DNA: TGTGCCAGCAGTTTTTCGTCTGGAGACACCATATATTTT.

This chain connects TRBV15 to TRBJ2-4; D is uncertain. This CDR3 spans 16 amino acids. Trimming cost V 1 base and J 3 bases, with 13 bases left between them. The germline gives CDR1 LNHNV, CDR2 YYDKDF (reference sequence). This chain's CDR3 is CATSRGQALGKNIQYF. The CDR3 region has the DNA TGTGCCACCAGCAGAGGTCAGGCTCTGGGCAAAAACATTCAGTACTTC.

As for this clone: Other nucleotide sequences from this sample produce the same CDR3. The V call is TRBV6-5, the J call TRBJ2-7, with 8 bases aligning to TRBD1. The CDR3 is 14 amino acids. The germline CDR1 and CDR2 sequences are MNHEY and SVGAGI. Trimming took 2 bases from V and 3 from J; bases not matched to a gene: 3. The CDR3 DNA sequence: TGTGCCAGCAGTTACCTAGGACAGGGCTACGAGCAGTACTTC. Translation gives CASSYLGQGYEQYF.

This rearrangement joins TRBV28 to TRBJ1-2; weak D call: TRBD1 (6 bases). Germline loops: CDR1 MDHEN, CDR2 SYDVKM. V was clipped by 5 bases and J by 10 bases, with 23 bases between them. The CDR3 length is 15 residues. The CDR3 is CASSQNSGHGYHYTF. The CDR3 region has the DNA TGTGCCAGCAGTCAGAACTCGGGACACGGCTACCACTACACCTTC.

This clone showed up just a few times. The gene calls are TRBV5-1 and TRBJ1-2; possibly TRBD1 for D (6 bases). The CDR3 length is 15 residues. The germline V and J ends were trimmed by 0 bases and 7 bases, with 16 bases remaining between them. In germline, CDR1 is SGHRS, CDR2 YFSETQ. Here the CDR3 DNA reads TGCGCCAGCAGCTTGGCACCAGGGGCTGAGGGTGGCTACACCTTC. It codes for CASSLAPGAEGGYTF.

This clone came up once. A junction end diverges from the germline sequence, so it may reflect a read error. J is TRBJ1-1 and V is TRBV29-1; maybe TRBD1 (6 bases). The CDR3 length is 12 residues. Germline V gene sequence: CDR1 SQVTM, CDR2 ANQGSEA. The CDR3 DNA sequence: TGCAGCGCCGGGACACGGAACACTGAAGCCTTCTTT. This gives the protein CSAGTRNTEAFF.

This chain joins TRBV28 and TRBJ1-5; 8 positions agree with TRBD1. Germline assignment: CDR1 MDHEN and CDR2 SYDVKM. The CDR3 is 16 residues long. Germline trimming cut 2 bases from V and 7 bases from J; bases unmatched to any gene: 10. The CDR3 is CASSLGDRNVPQPQHF. DNA of the CDR3: TGTGCCAGCAGTTTAGGGGACAGGAACGTTCCGCAGCCCCAGCATTTT. Variable domain in full (rest from reference TRBV28 and TRBJ1-5): DVKVTQSSRYLVKRTGEKVFLECVQDMDHENMFWYRQDPGLGLRLIYFSYDVKMKEKGDIPEGYSVSREKKERFSLILESASTNQTSMYLCASSLGDRNVPQPQHFGDGTRLSIL.

CDR3: CASGDYRENYGYTF. CDR3 coding DNA: TGTGCCAGCGGTGACTACAGGGAAAACTATGGCTACACCTTC. The chain is built from TRBV4-2 and TRBJ1-2; D perhaps matches TRBD1 (6 bases). V lost 8 bases and J lost 2, with 15 bases in between. Germline values: CDR1 LGHNA, CDR2 YNFKEQ. The CDR3 is 14 amino acids.

This chain connects TRBV5-1 to TRBJ2-1; D is uncertain. Between the trimmed V and J ends, which lost 4 bases and 5 bases, there was a span of 4 bases. The germline CDR1 and CDR2 sequences are SGHRS and YFSETQ. This CDR3 region has 11 residues. The CDR3 DNA follows: TGCGCCAGCAGCCTTAACAATGAGCAGTTCTTC. Residues: CASSLNNEQFF.

The CDR3 loop is CATSGTGGSYNEQFF. CDR3 DNA: TGTGCCACCAGTGGAACAGGGGGTTCCTACAATGAGCAGTTCTTC. J is TRBJ2-1 and V is TRBV24-1; the match to TRBD1 covers 8 bases. After removal of 5 bases from V and 1 base from J, the junction contained 3 bases not matched to a gene. CDR1 and CDR2 from the germline V gene are KGHDR and SFDVKD. CDR3 length: 15 amino acids.